This paragraph covers one TCR beta chain sequence. Its specificity is unknown. The entry originates in a study of cytomegalovirus exposure and HLA in healthy donors. Study-level information: The 100 to 150 validation repertoires matched the roughly 700 first-cohort repertoires in platform, a later analysis reported.

Points from the study as a whole: Specificity of three CMV-associated chains for CMV antigens was verified in vitro. Among TCR sequences, most were rare, though some public TCRs appeared in many donors.

Sequencing used immunoSEQ multiplex PCR; TCRdb keeps in-frame clones, though not all of them. Of fewer than 75,000 clones in the sample, 94% were seen once. This CDR3 region has 13 residues. Trimming shortened V by 11 bases and J by 3 bases, and 17 bases separated the two germline ends. Germline V gene sequence: CDR1 LNHDA, CDR2 SQIVND (reference sequence). The clonotype comes from a young woman in good health and CMV-seropositive. The chain is built from TRBV19 and TRBJ2-7; TRBD2 might be the D (5 bases). The sample consisted of PBMCs. The CDR3 reads CARNVQRIYEQYF. The CDR3 DNA reads TGTGCCCGAAACGTCCAGCGGATCTACGAGCAGTACTTC. The variable domain in full, with the rest retrieved from reference TRBV19 and TRBJ2-7, is DGGITQSPKYLFRKEGQNVTLSCEQNLNHDAMYWYRQDPGQGLRLIYYSQIVNDFQKGDIAEGYSVSREKKESFPLTVTSAQKNPTAFYLCARNVQRIYEQYFGPGTRLTVT.